A single sample is the source of the 10 T cell receptor beta chains below, sequenced in a study of blood T cells in healthy people across ages. Through a sample-barcoded 5' primer and a J-beta primer mix, a second PCR was run for roughly 6 to 12 cycles. MiXCR, applied by TCRdb to the 5' RACE reads, yields one record per CDR3 protein. The sample shows about 750,000 distinct CDR3 sequences, less than 70% of them seen only once. Sequences were obtained from blood. Receptors originate from a man at least 80 years old in good health.

The gene calls are TRBV11-2 and TRBJ1-3; D gene ambiguous. Germline values: CDR1 SGHAT, CDR2 FQNNGV. Trimming removed 6 bases from V and 1 base from J, with 10 bases in between. There are 14 residues in the CDR3. The DNA of the CDR3 is TGTGCCAGCAGGACCGACCCGTCTGGAAACACCATATATTTT. This gives the protein CASRTDPSGNTIYF.

Regarding this clonotype: A read error may account for a junction end that differs from germline. The V gene is TRBV10-3, the J gene TRBJ2-3, with TRBD2 matching over 8 bases. Germline values: CDR1 ENHRY, CDR2 SYGVKD. There are 13 residues in the CDR3. Here the CDR3 DNA reads TGTGCCAGCAGTGGGACTAGTGTAGATACGCAGTATTTT. It codes for CASSGTSVDTQYF.

This clonotype occurred a few times. This chain connects TRBV11-3 to TRBJ2-3; D remains ambiguous. The CDR3 extends over 13 amino acids. The V end lost 6 bases, the J end lost 0 bases, and 7 bases lay between the germline ends. Germline V gene data show CDR1 as SGHNT and CDR2 as YENEEA. The CDR3 sequence is CASRAASTDTQYF. CDR3 nucleotides: TGTGCCAGCAGGGCGGCCAGCACAGATACGCAGTATTTT.

The genes are TRBV6-1 and TRBJ1-6; 7 bases match TRBD1. The length of the CDR3 is 13 residues. Germline V CDR1 and CDR2: MNHNS, SASEGT. V lost 6 bases and J lost 8; bases outside the gene matches: 4. The CDR3 is CASSTGQHSPLHF. The CDR3 nucleotides read TGTGCCAGCAGCACGGGACAGCATTCACCCCTCCACTTT.

The J gene is TRBJ2-5, the V gene TRBV27, with a tentative D call TRBD2 (5 bases). Germline CDR1 MNHEY, CDR2 SMNVEV (reference sequence). The CDR3 is 17 amino acids. V was shortened by 2 bases and J by 6 bases, with 22 bases between the two germline ends. For the CDR3, the DNA is TGTGCCAGCAGTTTAGCCCGTCTGGGTGTTCGGGAAAAGACCCAGTACTTC. This sequence encodes CASSLARLGVREKTQYF.

V usage is TRBV20-1 and J usage is TRBJ2-1; 7 positions match TRBD1. This CDR3 contains 15 residues. V gave up 2 bases and J gave up 1 base; unmatched junction bases: 5. Germline V gene lookup returns CDR1 DFQATT and CDR2 SNEGSKA (reference sequence). The CDR3 here is CSARQDRFSYNEQFF. CDR3 bases: TGCAGTGCTAGACAGGACAGGTTTTCCTACAATGAGCAGTTCTTC.

The chain is built from TRBV10-1 and TRBJ2-7; 10 bases are a match to TRBD1. V dropped 4 bases and J dropped 3; count of bases not matched to a gene: 9. The CDR3 runs to 16 residues. Germline assignment: CDR1 WNHNN and CDR2 SYGVQD (reference sequence). The CDR3 spells CASSVDRGHRNYEQYF. The CDR3 nucleotides read TGCGCCAGCAGTGTAGACAGGGGGCATAGGAACTACGAGCAGTACTTC.

V is TRBV29-1 and J is TRBJ2-1, with TRBD2 matching over 9 bases. Germline CDR1 and CDR2: SQVTM and ANQGSEA. CDR3 length: 14 amino acids. V dropped 5 bases and J dropped 4; count of bases not matched to a gene: 6. The CDR3 DNA reads TGCAGCGTTCCTACGCTAGCGGGATACAATGAGCAGTTCTTC. Translating it yields CSVPTLAGYNEQFF.

The rearrangement uses TRBV7-8 and TRBJ2-4, with D perhaps TRBD1 (6 bases). The J call is uncertain, as TRBJ2-7 better fits the DNA end. The CDR3 consists of 14 residues. The germline gives CDR1 SGHVS, CDR2 FQNEAQ. For the CDR3, the DNA is TGTGCCAGCAGCTTAAAACAGGGACCCTACGAGCAGTACTTC. Protein product: CASSLKQGPYEQYF.

This clonotype was observed a single time. This sequence joins TRBV4-2 and TRBJ2-7, with 16 bases matching TRBD2. The J call may be in error: the DNA end matches TRBJ2-4 better. CDR3 length equals 19 residues. Germline assignment: CDR1 LGHNA and CDR2 YNFKEQ. The CDR3, as DNA: TGTGCCAGCAGCCAAGATGAGGGACTAGCGGGAGGGCTTAGAAACATTCAGTACTTC. Translated, it gives CASSQDEGLAGGLRNIQYF.